Listed here is a single TCR beta chain. CDR1 and CDR2 (germline): SGDLS, YYNGEE. Between the trimmed V and J ends, which lost 5 bases and 2 bases, there was a span of 11 bases. The CDR3 runs 15 residues. Under the authors' procedure: Amplification from reference gene primers served as the basis for estimated nucleated cell counts. Repertoires were generated with immunoSEQ multiplex PCR, while TCRdb's copy carries only in-frame clones and drops some. V, J and clone size were drawn from that table, and D and trimming were deduced from the DNA. The sample includes about 190,000 clones, 78% of them seen just once. The data stem from a study of blood T cell repertoires in COVID-19. Study in general: Both acute and convalescent COVID-19 samples were obtained from the United States, Italy and Spain.

The chain uses TRBV9 and TRBJ1-6; possible D gene TRBD1, 5 bases. The TCR comes from a woman at least 80 years old with active or convalescent COVID-19. Specimen: peripheral blood. DNA of the CDR3: TGTGCCAGCAGTACCCAGGGTACCTATAATTCACCCCTCCACTTT. It translates to CASSTQGTYNSPLHF.